Each of the 18 T cell receptor beta chains below was sequenced from the same sample in a study of monozygotic twins with inflammatory bowel disease. TCRdb derives one entry per CDR3 protein from the 5' RACE reads, leaving out DNA. The sample includes about 300,000 distinct CDR3 sequences. Sequencing input: blood. The receptors were gathered from a human donor with ulcerative colitis or Crohn's disease, or a healthy co-twin of an affected twin (not recorded which).

This chain joins TRBV7-9 and TRBJ2-7; TCRdb's D gene call, TRBD1, goes unchecked for lack of DNA. The germline CDR1 and CDR2 sequences are SEHNR and FQNEAQ (reference sequence). CDR3 length equals 14 residues. The CDR3 sequence is CASSPGHASYEQYF.

The chain joins TRBV7-2 to TRBJ1-1; TCRdb selects TRBD1, and the lack of DNA leaves this call unchecked. This CDR3 is 13 amino acids long. CDR1 and CDR2 (germline): SGHTA, FQGNSA. The chain's CDR3 is CASTLNRATEAFF.

The chain combines TRBV12-3 or TRBV12-4 with TRBJ1-2; TCRdb calls TRBD1, which cannot be checked without DNA. CDR3 length equals 13 residues. CDR3: CASRQQGWGGYTF.

The chain joins TRBV7-2 to TRBJ2-1; there is no DNA to check the TCRdb D call of TRBD1. The germline V gene has CDR1 SGHTA and CDR2 FQGNSA. The CDR3 has 13 residues. This CDR3 is CASSPGGDRRWFF.

The chain couples TRBV28 to TRBJ2-6; lacking DNA, the TRBD2 call made by TCRdb goes unchecked. This CDR3 region has 19 residues. The germline CDR1 and CDR2 sequences are MDHEN and SYDVKM. The CDR3 is CASSSRINRLGSGANVLTF.

The rearrangement joins TRBV20-1 to TRBJ2-3. The CDR3 spans 12 residues. In germline, CDR1 is DFQATT, CDR2 SNEGSKA (reference sequence). CDR3: CSASNSINTQYF.

V and J are TRBV3-1 and TRBJ2-3; TCRdb's assignment of TRBD2 cannot be checked, as there is no DNA. The CDR3 runs 17 residues. Germline V CDR1 and CDR2: LGHDT, YNNKEL (reference sequence). The CDR3 region is CASSQASGDPSTDTQYF.

The gene calls are TRBV9 and TRBJ2-7; with no DNA, the TCRdb D assignment of TRBD2 cannot be verified. Looked up from germline, CDR1 is SGDLS and CDR2 is YYNGEE. The CDR3 runs 15 residues. CDR3 residues: CASSLSAGSSYEQYF.

The gene calls are TRBV5-1 and TRBJ2-5; absent DNA, TCRdb's TRBD1 call cannot be checked. The CDR3 sequence is 14 residues long. The germline CDR1 and CDR2 sequences are SGHRS and YFSETQ. Here the CDR3 reads CASSPPSGKETQYF.

The CDR3 loop reads CASSRLPYGTDTQYF. V gene TRBV5-6 combines with J gene TRBJ2-3. The CDR3 sequence is 15 residues long. Germline loops: CDR1 SGHDT, CDR2 YYEEEE.

The rearrangement links TRBV7-9 to TRBJ2-1; the D call of TRBD1 rests on TCRdb alone, since no DNA is present to check it. The CDR3 extends over 15 amino acids. From germline, CDR1 is SEHNR and CDR2 FQNEAQ (reference sequence). CDR3 region: CASSFGQGIRVEQFF.

V and J are TRBV3-1 and TRBJ1-1. Looked up from germline, CDR1 is LGHDT and CDR2 is YNNKEL (reference sequence). The CDR3 has 14 residues. The CDR3 loop reads CASSRGGGSTEAFF.

This chain links TRBV7-2 with TRBJ2-2. Germline V gives CDR1 SGHTA, CDR2 FQGNSA. CDR3 size: 12 residues. The CDR3: CASSFTAGELFF.

J is TRBJ1-1 and V is TRBV20-1; no DNA is available, so the TRBD1 call from TCRdb remains unchecked. CDR1 is DFQATT and CDR2 is SNEGSKA in the germline V gene (reference sequence). This CDR3 contains 15 residues. CDR3: CSASGPGQGNTEAFF.

The chain couples TRBV12-3 or TRBV12-4 to TRBJ2-5. There are 12 residues in the CDR3. CDR3 loop: CASRHRWETQYF.

This chain uses TRBV6-1 with TRBJ1-3. CDR1 is MNHNS and CDR2 is SASEGT in the germline V gene. The CDR3 consists of 16 residues. The CDR3 here is CASSRQFTLSGNTIYF.

V and J are TRBV6-5 and TRBJ1-2; the D call from TCRdb, TRBD1, cannot be confirmed without DNA. The CDR3 runs to 15 residues. Germline assignment: CDR1 MNHEY and CDR2 SVGAGI. The CDR3 sequence: CASSLNTGGSYGYTF.

V gene TRBV7-2 combines with J gene TRBJ1-5; checking the TCRdb D call of TRBD1 is not possible without DNA. This CDR3 comprises 15 residues. Germline loops: CDR1 SGHTA, CDR2 FQGNSA. The CDR3 loop reads CASSLKPGVGQPQHF. Filled out from reference TRBV7-2 and TRBJ1-5, the complete variable domain reads GAGVSQSPSNKVTEKGKDVELRCDPISGHTALYWYRQSLGQGLEFLIYFQGNSAPDKSGLPSDRFSAERTGGSVSTLTIQRTQQEDSAVYLCASSLKPGVGQPQHFGDGTRLSIL.